This is a list of T cell receptor beta chains from one sample in a study of monozygotic twins with inflammatory bowel disease. TCRdb re-called the 5' RACE reads and shows each CDR3 protein once, DNA omitted. The table for this sample gives around 410,000 distinct CDR3 sequences. The sequenced material came from blood. Receptors were obtained from a human donor with ulcerative colitis or Crohn's disease, or a healthy co-twin of an affected twin (not recorded which). Each CDR3 is given with its conserved first and last residue. Clone size is given for some rows only: seen once, a few or many times, or a class if the clone is expanded.

>-|TRBV7-2|TRBJ2-5
CASSPWDHQETQYF
>-|TRBV7-9|TRBJ2-3
CATRGTSTDTQYF
>-|TRBV19|TRBJ1-4
CATRTPEINEKLFF
>-|TRBV2|TRBJ1-2
CASSEKGGYGYTF
>-|TRBV19|TRBJ1-5
CASSIDRSGTRHSNQPQHF
>-|TRBV28|TRBJ2-2
CASSLGGSGRIGELFF
>-|TRBV9|TRBJ2-2
CASSVDRSNTGELFF
>-|TRBV9|TRBJ2-1
CASGGAGGPYNEQFF
>-|TRBV29-1|TRBJ2-5
CSVEGSGFQETQYF
>-|TRBV7-8|TRBJ1-2
CASEVDRVYGYTF
>-|TRBV27|TRBJ1-2
CASTPRTGTTNYGYTF
>-|TRBV2|TRBJ1-5
CASSESWPQHF
>medium-sized|TRBV7-3|TRBJ2-3
CASSLGSGPSTDTQYF
>-|TRBV6-2/TRBV6-3|TRBJ2-6
CASSFFSGANVLTF
>-|TRBV13|TRBJ2-5
CASSFRQGAETQYF
>-|TRBV29-1|TRBJ2-7
CSVYFSGRSYEQYF
>-|TRBV7-6|TRBJ2-7
CASSLAGDEQYF
>-|TRBV12-3/TRBV12-4|TRBJ1-4
CASSRQAANEKLFF
>-|TRBV6-5|TRBJ2-3
CASSDGDTQYF
>-|TRBV4-2|TRBJ1-2
CASSQEPRDYGYTF
>-|TRBV7-6|TRBJ2-4
CASSLKPQGFAKNIQYF
>-|TRBV24-1|TRBJ2-1
CATSGGLAGGKNEQFF